This T cell receptor beta chain was found in a study of cytomegalovirus exposure and HLA in healthy donors. Findings and caveats of the study: The authors listed 164 TCR beta chains as cytomegalovirus-associated. A reported reduction in N-insertions relative to the roughly 700-donor mean was seen in an Asian-associated ancestry cluster in a later analysis. An observed cluster of highly shared sequence variants was recorded as a likely sequencing artifact.

The PCR had 60 Vbeta and 13 Jbeta primers. Using immunoSEQ multiplex PCR, the repertoire was profiled, and TCRdb retains in-frame clones only, with some absent. The table shows 150,000 to 200,000 clones, with 78% occurring only once. This clone has a single count. Its target is not known. V lost 3 bases and J 8 bases, leaving 19 bases between the germline ends. Germline CDR1 is MGHRA and CDR2 is YSYEKL. CDR3 length: 15 residues. The TCR sequence derives from a woman in her twenties or thirties in good health and CMV-seropositive. The chain recombines TRBV4-1 with TRBJ1-2; D unclear. Material: PBMCs. CDR3 amino acids: CASSHPGRAAGGYTF. The CDR3 nucleotides read TGCGCCAGCAGCCATCCCGGAAGGGCGGCGGGGGGCTACACCTTC.